This TCR beta chain was recovered during a study of shared clonotypes between healthy human individuals. The J segment lost 1 base and the V segment lost 5 bases, leaving 2 bases of the junction unmatched. CDR1 is LGHNA, CDR2 YNFKEQ, per germline. CDR3 length equals 14 residues. The method was immunoSEQ multiplex PCR; TCRdb's version includes in-frame clones alone and lacks a portion of them. Of 180,000 or so clones in the sample, 90% to 95% were seen once. What was sequenced was naive CD4+ T cells sorted from blood. Subset given: CD45RA+ positively selected. The sequence was collected from a woman under 40 in good health. V and J are TRBV4-2 and TRBJ2-7, with 10 bases matching TRBD2. As DNA, the CDR3 is TGTGCCAGCAGCTCGGGACTAGCGTCCTACGAGCAGTACTTC. Translated, it gives CASSSGLASYEQYF.